This T cell receptor beta chain was identified during a study of read filtering for tumor transcriptome and immune sequencing. This clonotype was seen a few times. Its matching antigen is unknown. The library was built from 400 ng RNA with molecular barcoded adaptors for alpha/delta and beta/gamma chains. One entry per CDR3 protein, called by TCRdb with MiXCR from the reads. The sample has roughly 56,000 distinct CDR3 sequences, about a fifth seen once; the top ten hold over 12%. The study's findings and limits: Compared with RNA-seq, IR-seq gave much higher clonotype depth and reliability. The sorted CD138-negative fraction was a mixed bone marrow immune population, not purified T cells.

The receptor was derived from a donor at least 40 years old with multiple myeloma. The sample comprised a population of CD138-negative cells sorted from bone marrow.

The CDR3 coding sequence is TGTGCCTGCCGGACAGGGAATAACTATGGCTACACCTTC. Its protein is CACRTGNNYGYTF. The chain employs TRBV30 and TRBJ1-2, with 8 bases matching TRBD1. This CDR3 spans 13 amino acids. With V trimmed by 6 bases and J by 1 base, 4 bases remained unmatched. The germline V gene has CDR1 GTSNPN and CDR2 SVGIG (reference sequence). The whole variable domain, remainder taken from reference TRBV30 and TRBJ1-2, is SQTIHQWPATLVQPVGSPLSLECTVEGTSNPNLYWYRQAAGRGLQLLFYSVGIGQISSEVPQNLSASRPQDRQFILSSKKLLLSDSGFYLCACRTGNNYGYTFGSGTRLTVV.